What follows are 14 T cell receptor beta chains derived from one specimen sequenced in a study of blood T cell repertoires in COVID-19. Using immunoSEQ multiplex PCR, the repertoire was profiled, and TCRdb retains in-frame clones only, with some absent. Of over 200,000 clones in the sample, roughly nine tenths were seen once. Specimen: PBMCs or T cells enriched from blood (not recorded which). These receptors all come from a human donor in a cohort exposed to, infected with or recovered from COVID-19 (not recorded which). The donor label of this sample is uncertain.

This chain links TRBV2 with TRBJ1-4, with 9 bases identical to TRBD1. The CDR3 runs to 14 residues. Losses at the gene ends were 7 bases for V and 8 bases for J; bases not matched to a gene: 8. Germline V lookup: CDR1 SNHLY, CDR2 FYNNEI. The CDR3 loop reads CASIGGTGKEKLFF. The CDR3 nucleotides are TGTGCCAGCATAGGAGGGACAGGGAAGGAAAAACTGTTTTTT. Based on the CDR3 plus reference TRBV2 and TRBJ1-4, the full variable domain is EPEVTQTPSHQVTQMGQEVILRCVPISNHLYFYWYRQILGQKVEFLVSFYNNEISEKSEIFDDQFSVERPDGSNFTLKIRSTKLEDSAMYFCASIGGTGKEKLFFGSGTQLSVL.

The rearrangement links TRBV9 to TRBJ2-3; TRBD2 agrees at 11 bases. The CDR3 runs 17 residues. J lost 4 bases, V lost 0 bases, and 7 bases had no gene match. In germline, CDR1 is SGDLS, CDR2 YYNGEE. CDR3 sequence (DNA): TGTGCCAGCAGCGTAGGGAGACTAGCGGGGACGGCAGATACGCAGTATTTT. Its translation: CASSVGRLAGTADTQYF.

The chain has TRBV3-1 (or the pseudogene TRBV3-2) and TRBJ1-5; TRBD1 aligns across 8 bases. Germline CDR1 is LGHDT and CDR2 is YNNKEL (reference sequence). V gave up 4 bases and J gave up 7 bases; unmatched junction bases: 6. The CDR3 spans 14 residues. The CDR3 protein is CASSPGTGGQPQHF. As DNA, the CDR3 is TGTGCCAGCAGCCCTGGGACAGGCGGGCAGCCCCAGCATTTT.

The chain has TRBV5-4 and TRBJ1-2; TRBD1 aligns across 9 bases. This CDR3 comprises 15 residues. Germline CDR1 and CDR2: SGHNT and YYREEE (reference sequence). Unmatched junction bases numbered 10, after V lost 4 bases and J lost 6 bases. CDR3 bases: TGTGCCAGCAGCACGCTACAGGGGGCGCTGGATGGCTACACCTTC. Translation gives CASSTLQGALDGYTF.

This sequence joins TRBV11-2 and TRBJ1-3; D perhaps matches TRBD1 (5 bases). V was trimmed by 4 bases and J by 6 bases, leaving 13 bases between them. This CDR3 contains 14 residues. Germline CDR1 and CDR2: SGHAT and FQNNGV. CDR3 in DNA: TGTGCCAGCAGCTCCCCGGGCAGGGCAAACACCATATATTTT. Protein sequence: CASSSPGRANTIYF.

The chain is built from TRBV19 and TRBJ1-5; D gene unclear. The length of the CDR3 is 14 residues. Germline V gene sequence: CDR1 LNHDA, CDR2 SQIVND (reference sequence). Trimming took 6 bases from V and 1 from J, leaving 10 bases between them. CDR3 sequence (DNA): TGTGCCAGTAGGACTACGGGGAGCAATCAGCCCCAGCATTTT. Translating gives CASRTTGSNQPQHF.

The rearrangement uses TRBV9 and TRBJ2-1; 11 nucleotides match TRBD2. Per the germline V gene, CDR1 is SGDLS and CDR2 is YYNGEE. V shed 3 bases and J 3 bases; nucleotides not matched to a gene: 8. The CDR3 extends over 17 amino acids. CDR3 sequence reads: CASSGPSLAGDYNEQFF. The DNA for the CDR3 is TGTGCCAGCAGCGGCCCCTCACTAGCGGGGGACTACAATGAGCAGTTCTTC.

CDR3 protein: CAGGFTDTQYF. For the CDR3, the DNA is TGTGCCGGAGGGTTCACAGATACGCAGTATTTT. V and J are TRBV6-5 and TRBJ2-3; a weak D match, TRBD2 (6 bases). The ends were cut back, 11 bases at V and 2 bases at J, with 8 bases in the middle. This CDR3 is built from 11 residues. Germline CDR1 reads MNHEY; CDR2 reads SVGAGI.

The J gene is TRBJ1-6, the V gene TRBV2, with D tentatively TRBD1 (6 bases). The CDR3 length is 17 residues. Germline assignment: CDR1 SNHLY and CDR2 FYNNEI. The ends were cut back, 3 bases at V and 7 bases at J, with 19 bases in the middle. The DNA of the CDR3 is TGTGCCAGCAGTGACGGGGTCATGGGGCAGGGGAATTCACCCCTCCACTTT. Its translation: CASSDGVMGQGNSPLHF.

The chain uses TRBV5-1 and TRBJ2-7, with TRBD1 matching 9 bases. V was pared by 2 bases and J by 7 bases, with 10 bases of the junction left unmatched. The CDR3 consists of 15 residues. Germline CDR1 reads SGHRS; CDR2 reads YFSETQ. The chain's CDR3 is CASSFPGTGLEEQYF. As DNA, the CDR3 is TGCGCCAGCAGCTTCCCCGGGACAGGGTTGGAAGAGCAGTACTTC.

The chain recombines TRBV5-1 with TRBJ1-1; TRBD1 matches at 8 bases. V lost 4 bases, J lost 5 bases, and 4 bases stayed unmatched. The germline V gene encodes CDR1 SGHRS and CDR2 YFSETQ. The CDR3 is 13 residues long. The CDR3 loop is CASSQGAGTEAFF. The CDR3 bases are TGCGCCAGCAGCCAGGGGGCGGGAACTGAAGCTTTCTTT.

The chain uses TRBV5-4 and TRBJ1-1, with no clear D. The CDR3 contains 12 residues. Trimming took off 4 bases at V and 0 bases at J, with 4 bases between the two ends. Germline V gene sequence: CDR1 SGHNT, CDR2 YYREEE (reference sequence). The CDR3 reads CASSLLNTEAFF. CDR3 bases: TGTGCCAGCAGCCTTCTGAACACTGAAGCTTTCTTT.

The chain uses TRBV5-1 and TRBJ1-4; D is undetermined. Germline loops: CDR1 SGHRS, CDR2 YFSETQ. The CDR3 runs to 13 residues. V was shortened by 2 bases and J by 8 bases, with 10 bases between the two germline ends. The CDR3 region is CASSFRGKEKLFF. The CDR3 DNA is TGCGCCAGCAGCTTCCGGGGTAAAGAAAAACTGTTTTTT.

Written as DNA, the CDR3 is TGTGCCAGTACCCAGACTAGCGGGGGACCCACAGATACGCAGTATTTT. Its protein product is CASTQTSGGPTDTQYF. The chain carries TRBV19 and TRBJ2-3; 12 bases agree with TRBD2. Germline CDR1 LNHDA, CDR2 SQIVND (reference sequence). The CDR3 totals 16 residues. V lost 7 bases, J lost 2 bases, and 7 bases stayed unmatched.